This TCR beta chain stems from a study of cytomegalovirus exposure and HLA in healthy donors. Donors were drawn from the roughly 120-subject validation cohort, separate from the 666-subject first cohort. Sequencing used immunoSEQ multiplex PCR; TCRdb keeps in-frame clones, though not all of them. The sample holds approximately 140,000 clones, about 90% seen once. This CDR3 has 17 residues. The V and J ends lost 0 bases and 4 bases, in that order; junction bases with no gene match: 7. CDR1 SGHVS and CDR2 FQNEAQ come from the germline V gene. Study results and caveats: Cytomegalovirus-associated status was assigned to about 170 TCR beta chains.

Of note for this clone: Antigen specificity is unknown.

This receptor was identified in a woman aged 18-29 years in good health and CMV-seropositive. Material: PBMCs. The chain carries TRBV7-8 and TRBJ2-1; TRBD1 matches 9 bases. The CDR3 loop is CASSLAGGQGRYNEQFF. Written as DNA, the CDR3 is TGTGCCAGCAGCTTAGCCGGAGGACAGGGGCGATACAATGAGCAGTTCTTC.